This T cell receptor (beta chain) was recovered during a study of identifying expanded T cells in peripheral blood. The study, taken as a whole, reports: Roughly 1.2 clones differed between technical replicates, versus approximately 17 and 20 over time.

TCRdb's table, derived via immunoSEQ multiplex PCR, lists solely in-frame clones and lacks some. The sample includes 70,000 to 100,000 clones, 88% of them seen just once. In the case of this clone: The antigen remains unidentified.

During the collection period, no donor immune events like infections were recorded. The receptor was isolated from a person aged 18 to 69 in good health. Sequenced sample: blood.

The chain's CDR3 is CASSFRTGGKTEAFF. The CDR3 DNA is TGTGCCAGCAGCTTTAGAACAGGAGGAAAAACTGAAGCTTTCTTT. V usage is TRBV5-4 and J usage is TRBJ1-1; weak D call: TRBD1 (5 bases). Trimming removed 2 bases from V and 5 bases from J, with 16 bases in between. Germline lookup yields CDR1 SGHNT and CDR2 YYREEE (reference sequence). CDR3 length: 15 residues.